Below are 13 T cell receptor beta chains sequenced from a single sample in a study of patients and donors after allogeneic stem cell transplantation. TCRdb reprocessed the RT-PCR reads with MiXCR, giving one entry per CDR3 protein. Among 15,000 to 20,000 distinct CDR3 sequences listed, about 5% were seen once. The sample was blood, either unsorted or a sorted T cell fraction (not recorded which). The receptors come from a human donor who was either an allogeneic HSCT recipient or a stem cell or donor lymphocyte infusion donor (not recorded which). It is not recorded whose cells these are; they may come from a transplant donor.

This clonotype has more than one count but fewer than ten. The rearrangement uses TRBV29-1 and TRBJ2-2; D gene uncertain. Germline-derived CDR1 and CDR2 are SQVTM and ANQGSEA. The ends were cut back, 8 bases at V and 5 bases at J, with 6 bases in the middle. This CDR3 spans 10 amino acids. The CDR3 region has the DNA TGCAGCCCCGGGACCGGGGAGCTGTTTTTT. This gives the protein CSPGTGELFF.

The chain has TRBV9 and TRBJ1-5; a possible D gene is TRBD1 (6 bases). The CDR3 contains 15 residues. Germline CDR1 SGDLS, CDR2 YYNGEE. Trimming pared 3 bases from V and 6 bases from J, leaving 16 bases between. CDR3 nucleotides: TGTGCCAGCAGCGAAGAGGGGGGGGCGGTTCAGCCCCAGCATTTT. It specifies CASSEEGGAVQPQHF.

This clonotype was observed many times. The genes are TRBV5-1 and TRBJ1-5; TRBD1 matches at 10 bases. Per germline, CDR1 SGHRS and CDR2 YFSETQ. J lost 8 bases, V lost 4 bases, and 9 bases had no gene match. The CDR3 runs 15 residues. The CDR3 reads CASSTGTGEGEPQHF. The CDR3 coding sequence is TGCGCCAGCAGCACCGGGACAGGGGAAGGGGAGCCCCAGCATTTT.

This clonotype was recorded at least ten times. V gene TRBV5-1 combines with J gene TRBJ2-1; the D is unclear. The CDR3 extends over 13 amino acids. Trimming removed 2 bases from V and 12 bases from J, with 15 bases in between. Germline V gene sequence: CDR1 SGHRS, CDR2 YFSETQ. As DNA, the CDR3 is TGCGCCAGCAGCTTAGAGGCCCGGCTGGGGCAGTTCTTC. Its translation: CASSLEARLGQFF. Full variable domain (remainder filled in from reference TRBV5-1 and TRBJ2-1): KAGVTQTPRYLIKTRGQQVTLSCSPISGHRSVSWYQQTPGQGLQFLFEYFSETQRNKGNFPGRFSGRQFSNSRSEMNVSTLELGDSALYLCASSLEARLGQFFGPGTRLTVL.

This clonotype was detected many times. The chain couples TRBV6-5 to TRBJ2-4; D is possibly TRBD1 or TRBD2 (5 bases each). The CDR3 covers 15 residues. Trimming cost V 2 bases and J 7 bases, with 15 bases left between them. Germline loops: CDR1 MNHEY, CDR2 SVGAGI. The CDR3 DNA sequence: TGTGCCAGCAGTTACCGGGTAGAGGGGCGGAACATTCAGTACTTC. It encodes CASSYRVEGRNIQYF.

The table lists this clonotype with many counts. The rearrangement uses TRBV5-6 and TRBJ2-5, with D maybe TRBD1 (6 bases). This CDR3 region has 13 residues. CDR1 and CDR2 (germline): SGHDT, YYEEEE. V lost 1 base and J 4 bases, leaving 8 bases between the germline ends. The CDR3 DNA sequence: TGTGCCAGCAGCTTGACAGGGAGAGAGACCCAGTACTTC. As protein: CASSLTGRETQYF.

As to this clonotype: This may be a read error, as it is one base from a much larger clone. The final CDR3 position lacks the conserved phenylalanine or tryptophan, pointing to a likely read error. The chain is built from TRBV6-5 and TRBJ2-7, with 10 bases lining up with TRBD1. Per germline, CDR1 MNHEY and CDR2 SVGAGI. The V and J ends lost 0 bases and 6 bases, in that order; junction bases with no gene match: 8. The CDR3 is 16 amino acids. In DNA, the CDR3 is TGTGCCAGCAGTTACTCCAATCGACAGGGGGCGTCCGAGCAGTACTAC. The encoded protein is CASSYSNRQGASEQYY.

This clonotype was counted many times. The J gene is TRBJ1-2, the V gene TRBV3-1; no clear D gene. CDR1 and CDR2 from the germline V gene are LGHDT and YNNKEL (reference sequence). The CDR3 loop spans 15 amino acids. Trimming cost V 1 base and J 0 bases, with 9 bases left between them. CDR3 protein: CASSQAQTTNYGYTF. In DNA, the CDR3 is TGTGCCAGCAGCCAAGCGCAGACGACTAACTATGGCTACACCTTC.

In its sample, this clonotype was seen many times. The rearrangement links TRBV18 to TRBJ1-1; D possibly corresponds to TRBD1 (5 bases). The V gene lost 2 bases and the J gene lost 6 bases, with 13 bases spanning the gap. Germline V CDR1 and CDR2: KGHSH, LQKENI. The length of the CDR3 is 14 residues. CDR3: CASSPGGGKAEAFF. CDR3 nucleotides: TGTGCCAGCTCACCAGGCGGGGGGAAGGCTGAAGCTTTCTTT.

This clonotype was recorded many times. For the CDR3, the DNA is TGTGCCATCAGTGACCCGGGACGGTTGAACACTGAAGCTTTCTTT. It encodes CAISDPGRLNTEAFF. V and J are TRBV10-3 and TRBJ1-1, with D possibly TRBD1 on 5 matching bases. The CDR3 is made up of 15 amino acids. Per germline, CDR1 ENHRY and CDR2 SYGVKD. Deletions cut 3 bases from V and 0 bases from J, with 11 bases between.

The chain combines TRBV5-1 with TRBJ1-1; D is possibly TRBD1 (6 bases). The CDR3 is 15 residues long. V lost 3 bases to trimming and J lost 7 bases, with 19 bases between them. CDR1 is SGHRS, CDR2 YFSETQ, per germline. The CDR3 DNA reads TGCGCCAGCAGCTCCTTGGCGGGGGGGCAGCTTGAAGCTTTCTTT. This sequence encodes CASSSLAGGQLEAFF.

This clonotype was detected ten times or more. This chain connects TRBV24-1 to TRBJ1-4; 7 bases match TRBD1. The CDR3 spans 12 residues. Germline trimming cut 9 bases from V and 6 bases from J; bases unmatched to any gene: 3. Germline CDR1 and CDR2: KGHDR and SFDVKD. CDR3 region: CATQGVDEKLFF. CDR3 DNA: TGTGCCACCCAGGGGGTGGATGAAAAACTGTTTTTT.

This clonotype was seen repeatedly, ten times or more. The chain recombines TRBV7-9 with TRBJ2-2; D remains ambiguous. V gave up 0 bases and J gave up 4 bases, with 3 bases separating them. Germline V gene lookup returns CDR1 SEHNR and CDR2 FQNEAQ (reference sequence). The CDR3 totals 13 residues. As DNA, the CDR3 is TGTGCCAGCAGCTTAGCCCCCACCGGGGAGCTGTTTTTT. Residues: CASSLAPTGELFF.